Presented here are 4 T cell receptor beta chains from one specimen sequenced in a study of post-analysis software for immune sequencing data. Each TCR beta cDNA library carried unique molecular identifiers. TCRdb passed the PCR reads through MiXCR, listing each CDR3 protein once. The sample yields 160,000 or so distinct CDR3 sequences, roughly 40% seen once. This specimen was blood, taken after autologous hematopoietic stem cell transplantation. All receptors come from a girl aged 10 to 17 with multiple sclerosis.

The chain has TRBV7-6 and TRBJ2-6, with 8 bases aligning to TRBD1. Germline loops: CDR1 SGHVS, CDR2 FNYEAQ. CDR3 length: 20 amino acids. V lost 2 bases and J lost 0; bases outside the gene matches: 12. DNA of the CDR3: TGTGCCAGCAGCTTAAGGACAGGGATTGCCCCACACTCTGGGGCCAACGTCCTGACTTTC. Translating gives CASSLRTGIAPHSGANVLTF.

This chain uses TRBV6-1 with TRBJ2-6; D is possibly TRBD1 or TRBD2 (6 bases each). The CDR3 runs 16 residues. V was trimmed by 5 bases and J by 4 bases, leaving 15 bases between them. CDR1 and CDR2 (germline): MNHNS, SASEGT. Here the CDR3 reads CASSLRGGSGANVLTF. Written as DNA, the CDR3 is TGTGCCAGCAGTCTCCGAGGGGGGTCCGGGGCCAACGTCCTGACTTTC.

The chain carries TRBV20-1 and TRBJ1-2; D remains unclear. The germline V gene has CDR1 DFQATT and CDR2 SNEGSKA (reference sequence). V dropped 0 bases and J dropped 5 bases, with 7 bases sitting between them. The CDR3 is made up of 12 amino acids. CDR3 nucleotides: TGCAGTGCTAGAGACGGCCCGTATGGCTACACCTTC. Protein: CSARDGPYGYTF.

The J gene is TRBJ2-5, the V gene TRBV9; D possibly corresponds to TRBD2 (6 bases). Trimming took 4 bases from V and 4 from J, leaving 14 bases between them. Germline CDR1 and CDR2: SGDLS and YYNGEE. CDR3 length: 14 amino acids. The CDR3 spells CASSTIGTSETQYF. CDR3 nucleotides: TGTGCCAGCAGCACAATCGGGACTTCAGAGACCCAGTACTTC. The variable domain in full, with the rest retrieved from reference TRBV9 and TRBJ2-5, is DSGVTQTPKHLITATGQRVTLRCSPRSGDLSVYWYQQSLDQGLQFLIQYYNGEERAKGNILERFSAQQFPDLHSELNLSSLELGDSALYFCASSTIGTSETQYFGPGTRLLVL.